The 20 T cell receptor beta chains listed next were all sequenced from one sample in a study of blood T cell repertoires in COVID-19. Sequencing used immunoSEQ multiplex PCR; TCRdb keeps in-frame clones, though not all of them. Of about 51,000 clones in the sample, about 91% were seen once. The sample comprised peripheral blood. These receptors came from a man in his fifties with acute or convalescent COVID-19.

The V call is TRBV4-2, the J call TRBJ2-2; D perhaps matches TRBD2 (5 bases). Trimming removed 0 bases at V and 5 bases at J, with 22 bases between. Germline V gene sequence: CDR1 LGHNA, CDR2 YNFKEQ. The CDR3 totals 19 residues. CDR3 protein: CASSQEPPAPGGGTGELFF. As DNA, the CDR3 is TGTGCCAGCAGCCAAGAGCCCCCAGCCCCCGGCGGCGGGACCGGGGAGCTGTTTTTT.

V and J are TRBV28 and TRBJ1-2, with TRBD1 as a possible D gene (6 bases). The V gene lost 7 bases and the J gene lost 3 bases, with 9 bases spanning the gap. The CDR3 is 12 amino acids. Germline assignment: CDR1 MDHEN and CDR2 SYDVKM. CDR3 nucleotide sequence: TGTGCCAGCACTTACAGGGACTATGGCTACACCTTC. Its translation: CASTYRDYGYTF.

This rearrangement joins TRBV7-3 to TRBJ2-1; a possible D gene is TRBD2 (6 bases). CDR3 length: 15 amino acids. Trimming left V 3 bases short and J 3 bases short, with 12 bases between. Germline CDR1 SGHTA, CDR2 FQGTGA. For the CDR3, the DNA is TGTGCCAGCAGCTTTGGCCCGGGGGACTACAATGAGCAGTTCTTC. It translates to CASSFGPGDYNEQFF.

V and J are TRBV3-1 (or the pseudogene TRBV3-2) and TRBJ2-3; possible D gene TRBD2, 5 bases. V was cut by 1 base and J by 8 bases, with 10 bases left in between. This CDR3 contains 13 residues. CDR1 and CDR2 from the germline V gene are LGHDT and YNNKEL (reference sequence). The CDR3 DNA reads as TGTGCCAGCAGCCAAGGGGTCGGAGGTACGCAGTATTTT. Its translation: CASSQGVGGTQYF.

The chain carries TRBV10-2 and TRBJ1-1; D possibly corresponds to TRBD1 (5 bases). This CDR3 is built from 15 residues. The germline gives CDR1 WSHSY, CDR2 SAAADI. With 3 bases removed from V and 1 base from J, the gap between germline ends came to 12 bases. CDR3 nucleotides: TGCGCCAGCAGTGACGGACGGCAGGGGAACACTGAAGCTTTCTTT. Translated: CASSDGRQGNTEAFF.

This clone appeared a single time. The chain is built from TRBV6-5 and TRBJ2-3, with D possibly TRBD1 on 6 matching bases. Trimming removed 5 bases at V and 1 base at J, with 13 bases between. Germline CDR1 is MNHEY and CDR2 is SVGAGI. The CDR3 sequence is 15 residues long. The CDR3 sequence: CASSSRGLGTDTQYF. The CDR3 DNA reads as TGTGCCAGCAGTAGCAGGGGTTTGGGCACAGATACGCAGTATTTT.

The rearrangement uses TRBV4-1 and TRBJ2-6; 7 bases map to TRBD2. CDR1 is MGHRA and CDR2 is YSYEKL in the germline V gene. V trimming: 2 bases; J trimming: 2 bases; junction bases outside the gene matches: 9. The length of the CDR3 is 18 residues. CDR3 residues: CASSQRARGDAGANVLTF. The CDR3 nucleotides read TGCGCCAGCAGCCAAAGAGCCCGGGGGGACGCTGGGGCCAACGTCCTGACTTTC.

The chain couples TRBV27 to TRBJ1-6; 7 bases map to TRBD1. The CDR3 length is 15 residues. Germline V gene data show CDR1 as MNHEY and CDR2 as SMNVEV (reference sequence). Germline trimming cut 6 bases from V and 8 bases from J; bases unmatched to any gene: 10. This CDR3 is CASSPQGSIDSPLHF. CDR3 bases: TGTGCCAGCAGCCCACAGGGGAGTATCGATTCACCCCTCCACTTT.

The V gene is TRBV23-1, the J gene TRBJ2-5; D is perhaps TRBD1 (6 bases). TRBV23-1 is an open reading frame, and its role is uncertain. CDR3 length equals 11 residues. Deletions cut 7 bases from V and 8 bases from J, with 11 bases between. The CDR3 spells CASKTGITQYF. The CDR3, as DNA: TGCGCCAGCAAAACAGGGATTACCCAGTACTTC.

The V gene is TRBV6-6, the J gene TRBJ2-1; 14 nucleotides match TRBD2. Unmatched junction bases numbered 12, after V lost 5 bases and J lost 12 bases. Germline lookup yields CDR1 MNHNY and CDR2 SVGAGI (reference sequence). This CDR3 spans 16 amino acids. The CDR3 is CASSTPGTSGGNWQFF. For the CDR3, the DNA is TGTGCCAGCAGTACCCCCGGGACTAGCGGGGGAAATTGGCAGTTCTTC.

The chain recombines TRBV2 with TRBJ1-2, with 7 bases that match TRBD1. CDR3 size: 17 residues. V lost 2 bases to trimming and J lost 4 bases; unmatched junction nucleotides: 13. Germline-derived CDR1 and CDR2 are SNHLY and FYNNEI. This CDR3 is CASSEILKRDSRYGYTF. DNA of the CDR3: TGTGCCAGCAGTGAAATTCTTAAAAGGGACAGTCGCTATGGCTACACCTTC.

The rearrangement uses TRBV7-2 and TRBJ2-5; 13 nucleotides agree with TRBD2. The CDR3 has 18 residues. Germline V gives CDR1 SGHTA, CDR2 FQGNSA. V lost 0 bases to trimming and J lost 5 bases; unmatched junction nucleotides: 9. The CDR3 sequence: CASSLALTSGGAWETQYF. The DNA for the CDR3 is TGTGCCAGCAGCTTAGCGCTCACTAGCGGGGGGGCATGGGAGACCCAGTACTTC.

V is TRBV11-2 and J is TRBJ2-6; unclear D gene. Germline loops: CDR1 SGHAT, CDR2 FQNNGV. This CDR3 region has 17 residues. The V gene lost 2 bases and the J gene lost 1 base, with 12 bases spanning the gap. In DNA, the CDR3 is TGTGCCAGCAGCTTATCAGCGTTTGGGTCTGGGGCCAACGTCCTGACTTTC. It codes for CASSLSAFGSGANVLTF.

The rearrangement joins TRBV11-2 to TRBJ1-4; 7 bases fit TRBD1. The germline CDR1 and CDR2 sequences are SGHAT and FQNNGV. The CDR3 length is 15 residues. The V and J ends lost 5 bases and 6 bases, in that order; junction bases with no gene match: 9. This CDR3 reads CASSLSRQGDEKLFF. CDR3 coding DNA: TGTGCCAGCAGCCTCTCGCGGCAGGGGGATGAAAAACTGTTTTTT.

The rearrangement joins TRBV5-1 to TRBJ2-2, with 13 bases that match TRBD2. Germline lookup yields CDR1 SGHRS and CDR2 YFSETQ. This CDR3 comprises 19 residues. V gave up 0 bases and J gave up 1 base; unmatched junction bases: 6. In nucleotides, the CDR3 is TGCGCCAGCAGCTTGGGCGAGACTAGCGGGGGGTTGAACACCGGGGAGCTGTTTTTT. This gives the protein CASSLGETSGGLNTGELFF.

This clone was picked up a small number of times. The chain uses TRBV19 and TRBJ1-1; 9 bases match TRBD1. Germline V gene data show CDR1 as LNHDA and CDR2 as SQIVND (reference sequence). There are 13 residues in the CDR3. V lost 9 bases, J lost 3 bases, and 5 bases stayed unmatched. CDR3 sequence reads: CASNRQGDTEAFF. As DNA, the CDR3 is TGTGCCAGCAATCGACAGGGGGACACTGAAGCTTTCTTT.

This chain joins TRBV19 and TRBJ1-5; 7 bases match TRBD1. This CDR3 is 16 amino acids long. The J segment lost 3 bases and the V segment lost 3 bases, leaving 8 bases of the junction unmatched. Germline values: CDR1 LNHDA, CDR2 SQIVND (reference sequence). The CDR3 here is CASSIPFDRANQPQHF. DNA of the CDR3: TGTGCCAGTAGTATTCCTTTCGACAGGGCCAATCAGCCCCAGCATTTT.

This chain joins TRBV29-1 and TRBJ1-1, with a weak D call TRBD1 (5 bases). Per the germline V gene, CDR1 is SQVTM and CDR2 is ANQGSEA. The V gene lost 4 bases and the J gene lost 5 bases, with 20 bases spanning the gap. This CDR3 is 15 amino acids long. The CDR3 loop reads CSVVVPQVERTEAFF. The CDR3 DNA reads TGCAGCGTTGTGGTACCACAGGTCGAAAGAACTGAAGCTTTCTTT.

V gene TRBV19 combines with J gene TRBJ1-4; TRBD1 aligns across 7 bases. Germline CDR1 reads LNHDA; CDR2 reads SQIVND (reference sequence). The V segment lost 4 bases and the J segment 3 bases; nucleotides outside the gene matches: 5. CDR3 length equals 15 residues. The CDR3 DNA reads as TGTGCCAGTAGTAAAAACAGGGGCGCTAATGAAAAACTGTTTTTT. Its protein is CASSKNRGANEKLFF.

CDR3 in DNA: TGTGCTAGTGGTTTGTTAACCGGGACTAGCAGCTACAATGAGCAGTTCTTC. Translated: CASGLLTGTSSYNEQFF. This rearrangement joins TRBV12-5 to TRBJ2-1; 9 nucleotides align to TRBD2. Germline loops: CDR1 LGHNT, CDR2 FRNRAP. Unmatched junction bases numbered 8, after V lost 2 bases and J lost 3 bases. This CDR3 region has 17 residues.